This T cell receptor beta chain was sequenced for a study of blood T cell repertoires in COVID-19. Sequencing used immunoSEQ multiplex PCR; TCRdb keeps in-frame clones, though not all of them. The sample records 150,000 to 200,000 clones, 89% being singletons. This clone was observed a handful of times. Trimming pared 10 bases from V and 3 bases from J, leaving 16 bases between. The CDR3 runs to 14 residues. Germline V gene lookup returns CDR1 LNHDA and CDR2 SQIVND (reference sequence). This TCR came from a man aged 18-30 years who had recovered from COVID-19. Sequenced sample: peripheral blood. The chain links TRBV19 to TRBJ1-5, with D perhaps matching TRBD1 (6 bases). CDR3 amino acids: CATTNRANNQPQHF. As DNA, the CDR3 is TGTGCCACTACCAACAGGGCCAACAATCAGCCCCAGCATTTT.